Detailed here is one TCR beta chain. Using immunoSEQ multiplex PCR, the repertoire was profiled, and TCRdb retains in-frame clones only, with some absent. The sample has some 70,000 clones, roughly 90% seen once. The data are from a study of T cell changes during pregnancy in multiple sclerosis. Germline V CDR1 and CDR2: MNHEY, SMNVEV (reference sequence). J was trimmed by 4 bases and V by 6 bases; bases with no gene match: 9. The CDR3 loop spans 15 amino acids. The sample was peripheral blood, taken after pregnancy. This receptor was taken from a female donor in good health, enrolled as a control in a pregnancy study. V and J are TRBV27 and TRBJ2-5; 9 positions match TRBD2. This CDR3 reads CASRSLRGGLETQYF. The CDR3 nucleotides read TGTGCCAGCAGGAGCTTGCGGGGGGGCCTAGAGACCCAGTACTTC.